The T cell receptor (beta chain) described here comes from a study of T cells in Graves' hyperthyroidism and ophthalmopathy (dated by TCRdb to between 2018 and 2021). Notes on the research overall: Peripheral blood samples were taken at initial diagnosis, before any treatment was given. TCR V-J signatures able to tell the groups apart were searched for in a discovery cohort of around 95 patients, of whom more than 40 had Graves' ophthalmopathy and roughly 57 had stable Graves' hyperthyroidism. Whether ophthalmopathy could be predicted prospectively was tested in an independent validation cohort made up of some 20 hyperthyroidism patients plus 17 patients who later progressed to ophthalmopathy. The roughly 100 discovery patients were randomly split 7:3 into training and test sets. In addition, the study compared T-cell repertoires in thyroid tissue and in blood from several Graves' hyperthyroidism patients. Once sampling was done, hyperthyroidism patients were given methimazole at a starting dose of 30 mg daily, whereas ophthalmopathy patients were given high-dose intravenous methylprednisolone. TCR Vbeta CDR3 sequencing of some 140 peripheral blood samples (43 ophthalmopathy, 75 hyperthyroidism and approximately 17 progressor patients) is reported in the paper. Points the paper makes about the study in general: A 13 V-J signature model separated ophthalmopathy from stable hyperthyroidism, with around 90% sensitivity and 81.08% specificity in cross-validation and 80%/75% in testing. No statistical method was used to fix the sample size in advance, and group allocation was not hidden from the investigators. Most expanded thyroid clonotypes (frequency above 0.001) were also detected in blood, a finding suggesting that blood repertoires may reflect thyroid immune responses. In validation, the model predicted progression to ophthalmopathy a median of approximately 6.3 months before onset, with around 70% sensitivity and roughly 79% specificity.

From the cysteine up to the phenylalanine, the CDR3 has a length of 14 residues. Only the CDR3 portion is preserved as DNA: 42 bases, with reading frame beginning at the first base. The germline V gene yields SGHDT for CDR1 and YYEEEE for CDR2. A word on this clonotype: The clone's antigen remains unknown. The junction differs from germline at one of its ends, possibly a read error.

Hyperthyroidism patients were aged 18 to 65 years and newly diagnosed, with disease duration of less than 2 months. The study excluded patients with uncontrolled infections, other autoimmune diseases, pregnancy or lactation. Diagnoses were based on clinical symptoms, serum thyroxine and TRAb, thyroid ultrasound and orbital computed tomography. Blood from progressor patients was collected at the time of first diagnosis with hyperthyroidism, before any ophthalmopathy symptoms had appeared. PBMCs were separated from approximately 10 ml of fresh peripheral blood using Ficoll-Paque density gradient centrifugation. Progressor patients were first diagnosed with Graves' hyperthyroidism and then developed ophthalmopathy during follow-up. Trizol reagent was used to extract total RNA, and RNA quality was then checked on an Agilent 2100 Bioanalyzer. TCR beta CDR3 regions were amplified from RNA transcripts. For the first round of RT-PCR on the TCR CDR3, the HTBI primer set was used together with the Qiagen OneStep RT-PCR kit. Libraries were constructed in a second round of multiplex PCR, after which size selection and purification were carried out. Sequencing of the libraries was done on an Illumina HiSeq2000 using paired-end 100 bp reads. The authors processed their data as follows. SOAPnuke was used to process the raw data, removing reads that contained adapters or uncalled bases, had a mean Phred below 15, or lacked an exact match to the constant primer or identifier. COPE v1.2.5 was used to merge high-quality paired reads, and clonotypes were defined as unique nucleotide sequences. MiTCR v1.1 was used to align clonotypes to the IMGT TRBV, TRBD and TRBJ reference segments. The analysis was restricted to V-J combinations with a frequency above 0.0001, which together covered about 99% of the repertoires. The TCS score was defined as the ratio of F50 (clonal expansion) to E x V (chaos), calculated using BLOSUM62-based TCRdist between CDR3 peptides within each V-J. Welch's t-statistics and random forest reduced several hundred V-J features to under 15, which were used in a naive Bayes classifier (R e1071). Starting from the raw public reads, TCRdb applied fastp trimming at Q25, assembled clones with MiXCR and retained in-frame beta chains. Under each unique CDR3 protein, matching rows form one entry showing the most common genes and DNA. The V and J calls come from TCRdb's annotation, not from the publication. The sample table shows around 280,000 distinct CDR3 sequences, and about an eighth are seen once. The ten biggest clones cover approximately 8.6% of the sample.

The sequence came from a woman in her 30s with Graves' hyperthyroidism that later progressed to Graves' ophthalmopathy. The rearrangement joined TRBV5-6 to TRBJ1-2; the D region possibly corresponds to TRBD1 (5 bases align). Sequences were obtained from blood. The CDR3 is CASSPGRGSYGHTF. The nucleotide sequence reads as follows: TGTGCCAGCAGCCCGGGGCGCGGGAGTTATGGCCACACCTTC.